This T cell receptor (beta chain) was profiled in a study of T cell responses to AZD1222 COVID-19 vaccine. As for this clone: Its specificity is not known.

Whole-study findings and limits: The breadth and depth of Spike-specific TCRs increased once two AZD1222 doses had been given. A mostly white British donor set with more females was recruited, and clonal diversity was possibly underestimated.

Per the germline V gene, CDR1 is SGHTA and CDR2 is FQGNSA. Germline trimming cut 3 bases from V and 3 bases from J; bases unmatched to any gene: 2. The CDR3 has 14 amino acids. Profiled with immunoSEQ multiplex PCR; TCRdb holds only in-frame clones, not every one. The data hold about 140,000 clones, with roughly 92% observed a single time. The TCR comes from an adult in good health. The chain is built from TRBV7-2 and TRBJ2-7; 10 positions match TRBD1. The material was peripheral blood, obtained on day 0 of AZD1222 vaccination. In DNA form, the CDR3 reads TGTGCCAGCAGCTTGGGACAGGGGATCTACGAGCAGTACTTC. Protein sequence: CASSLGQGIYEQYF. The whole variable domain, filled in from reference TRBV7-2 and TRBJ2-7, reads GAGVSQSPSNKVTEKGKDVELRCDPISGHTALYWYRQSLGQGLEFLIYFQGNSAPDKSGLPSDRFSAERTGGSVSTLTIQRTQQEDSAVYLCASSLGQGIYEQYFGPGTRLTVT.